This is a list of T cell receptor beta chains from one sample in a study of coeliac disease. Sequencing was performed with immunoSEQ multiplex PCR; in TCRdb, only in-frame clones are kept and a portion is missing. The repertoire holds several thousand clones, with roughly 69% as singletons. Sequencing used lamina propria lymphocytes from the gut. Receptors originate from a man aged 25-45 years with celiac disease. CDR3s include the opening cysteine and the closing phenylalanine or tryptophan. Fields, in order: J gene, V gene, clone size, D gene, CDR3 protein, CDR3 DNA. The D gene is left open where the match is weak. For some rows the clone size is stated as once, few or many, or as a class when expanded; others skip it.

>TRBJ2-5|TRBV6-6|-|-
CASSVKAGTPQYF
TGTGCCAGCAGTGTAAAGGCCGGGACTCCCCAGTACTTC
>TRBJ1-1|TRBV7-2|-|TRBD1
CASRPGQMNTEAFF
TGTGCCAGCAGGCCGGGACAGATGAACACTGAAGCTTTCTTT
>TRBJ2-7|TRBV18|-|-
CASSPNQGTSSYEQYF
TGTGCCAGCTCACCGAACCAGGGCACTTCCTCCTACGAGCAGTACTTC
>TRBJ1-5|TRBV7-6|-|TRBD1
CASSRGTGLNQPQHF
TGTGCCAGCAGCAGAGGGACAGGGCTCAATCAGCCCCAGCATTTT
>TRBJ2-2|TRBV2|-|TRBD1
CASSGQRTGELFF
TGTGCCAGCTCGGGACAGCGCACCGGGGAGCTGTTTTTT
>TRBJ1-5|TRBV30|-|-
CASESGNQPQHF
TGTGCCTCAGAGAGCGGCAATCAGCCCCAGCATTTT
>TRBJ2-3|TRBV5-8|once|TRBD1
CASSQSGQGTDTQYF
TGTGCCAGCAGCCAGTCGGGACAGGGGACAGATACGCAGTATTTT
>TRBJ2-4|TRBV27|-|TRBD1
CASSIPGQSNIQYF
TGTGCCAGCAGTATCCCGGGACAGTCAAACATTCAGTACTTC
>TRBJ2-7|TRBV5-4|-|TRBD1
CASSGQGKAYEQYF
TGTGCCAGCAGCGGACAGGGAAAAGCCTACGAGCAGTACTTC
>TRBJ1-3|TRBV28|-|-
CASSTSGTPGNTIYF
TGTGCCAGCAGTACTTCCGGGACACCTGGAAACACCATATATTTT
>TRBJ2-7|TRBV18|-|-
CASSPGQPYEQYF
TGTGCCAGCTCACCCGGACAACCCTACGAGCAGTACTTC
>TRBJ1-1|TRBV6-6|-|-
CASSYGGESGTEAFF
TGTGCCAGCAGTTACGGAGGGGAAAGCGGGACTGAAGCTTTCTTT
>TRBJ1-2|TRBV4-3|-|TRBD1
CASSQDGQGIGYTF
TGCGCCAGCAGCCAAGATGGACAGGGGATCGGCTACACCTTC
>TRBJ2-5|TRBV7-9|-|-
CASSLAGVQETQYF
TGTGCCAGCAGCTTAGCGGGCGTCCAAGAGACCCAGTACTTC
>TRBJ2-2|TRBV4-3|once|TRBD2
CASSSRTSGRGRGELFF
TGCGCCAGCAGCTCACGGACTAGCGGGAGGGGTCGCGGGGAGCTGTTTTTT